The TCR beta chain described here comes from a study of cytomegalovirus exposure and HLA in healthy donors. 13 Jbeta primers and 60 Vbeta primers were used for the PCR. Assay: immunoSEQ multiplex PCR; the TCRdb copy retains only in-frame clones and omits some. The sample lists about 200,000 clones; roughly 85% were seen once. The CDR3 spans 16 residues. V was clipped by 3 bases and J by 6 bases; unmatched bases: 13. Germline values: CDR1 LNHDA, CDR2 SQIVND (reference sequence). Sequences were obtained from PBMCs. This receptor was taken from a woman aged 50 to 65 in good health and CMV-seronegative. This chain connects TRBV19 to TRBJ1-1; the match to TRBD1 covers 7 bases. The DNA of the CDR3 is TGTGCCAGTAGTATTGAGGGGGCATCCGCCAGGGCTGAAGCTTTCTTT. It is translated as CASSIEGASARAEAFF.